Sequencing of this T cell receptor (beta chain) was carried out in a study of cytomegalovirus exposure and HLA in healthy donors. The CDR3 consists of 12 residues. V gave up 10 bases and J gave up 2 bases; unmatched junction bases: 2. Germline-derived CDR1 and CDR2 are MNHEY and SMNVEV (reference sequence). Amplification used 60 Vbeta primers and 13 Jbeta primers. Assay: immunoSEQ multiplex PCR; the TCRdb copy retains only in-frame clones and omits some. The sample contains around 100,000 clones, roughly 76% of which appear only once. The study, taken as a whole, reports: Of the V segments, some could not be distinguished, including TRBV6-2 and TRBV6-3, and were excluded.

As to this clone: Its antigen is undetermined.

V is TRBV27 and J is TRBJ1-2; TRBD1 aligns across 9 bases. Sequenced input: PBMCs. This TCR was sampled from a middle-aged man in good health and CMV-seronegative. The CDR3 loop reads CATGTGNYGYTF. As DNA, the CDR3 is TGTGCCACCGGGACAGGGAACTATGGCTACACCTTC.